The 22 T cell receptor beta chains below come from one sample, sequenced in a study of beta chain features in type 1 diabetes. The study's findings and limits: Among all four CD4+ subsets, Type 1 diabetes patients had TCRB CDR3s that were moderately but significantly shorter.

Their antigen targets remain unknown. Expressed TCRB transcripts got sequenced, as all isolated RNA was reverse transcribed. Method: immunoSEQ multiplex PCR; TCRdb's copy keeps in-frame clones and lacks some. Of hundreds of thousands of clones in the sample, over 12% were seen once. The sequenced sample consisted of naive CD4+ T cells from blood. The receptors shown here come from a man aged 18 to 35 with type 1 diabetes.

The rearrangement joins TRBV7-9 to TRBJ2-7, with D perhaps assigned TRBD1 or TRBD2 (7 bases each). The CDR3 runs 13 residues. Germline V gives CDR1 SEHNR, CDR2 FQNEAQ (reference sequence). Trimming left V 7 bases short and J 7 bases short, with 17 bases between. The CDR3 protein is CASTPLQGGEQYF. Written as DNA, the CDR3 is TGTGCCAGCACCCCTCTGCAGGGGGGGGAGCAGTACTTC.

The chain couples TRBV7-9 to TRBJ1-6, with 9 nucleotides matching TRBD1. The J segment lost 5 bases and the V segment lost 4 bases, leaving 6 bases of the junction unmatched. The germline V gene has CDR1 SEHNR and CDR2 FQNEAQ (reference sequence). CDR3 length equals 16 residues. CDR3 region: CASSSRGQGNNSPLHF. Written as DNA, the CDR3 is TGTGCCAGCAGCTCCAGGGGACAGGGAAATAATTCACCCCTCCACTTT.

In this sample, this clone turned up a few times. The chain couples TRBV13 to TRBJ1-1; D is unclear. V was cut by 1 base and J by 4 bases, with 7 bases left in between. This CDR3 is 13 amino acids long. Germline-derived CDR1 and CDR2 are PRHDT and FYEKMQ (reference sequence). The CDR3 here is CASSLEASTEAFF. The CDR3 nucleotides read TGTGCCAGCAGCTTAGAGGCGAGCACTGAAGCTTTCTTT.

This clone was observed a few times. The rearrangement joins TRBV5-1 to TRBJ1-5, with TRBD1 matching 7 bases. The CDR3 runs to 14 residues. Germline V gene data show CDR1 as SGHRS and CDR2 as YFSETQ. V shed 4 bases, J shed 4 bases, and the junction held 5 bases outside the gene matches. The CDR3 is CASSPGQANQPQHF. The CDR3 DNA follows: TGCGCCAGCAGCCCTGGACAGGCGAATCAGCCCCAGCATTTT.

This clone turned up a few times. The rearrangement links TRBV7-9 to TRBJ2-3; D remains unclear. V lost 2 bases and J lost 4, with 7 bases in between. The germline V gene has CDR1 SEHNR and CDR2 FQNEAQ (reference sequence). The CDR3 runs 13 residues. The CDR3 nucleotides are TGTGCCAGCAGCTTAAGGTTCCCAGATACGCAGTATTTT. Amino acids: CASSLRFPDTQYF.

J is TRBJ2-5 and V is TRBV30; D is possibly TRBD1 (5 bases). Trimming pared 0 bases from V and 4 bases from J, leaving 9 bases between. Per germline, CDR1 GTSNPN and CDR2 SVGIG (reference sequence). The CDR3 extends over 13 amino acids. This CDR3 reads CAWSVQAVETQYF. CDR3 bases: TGTGCCTGGAGTGTACAGGCGGTAGAGACCCAGTACTTC.

This chain joins TRBV28 and TRBJ2-7; D might be TRBD1 or TRBD2, each matching 6 bases. The germline V and J ends were trimmed by 6 bases and 3 bases, with 12 bases remaining between them. The CDR3 is 13 residues long. Germline CDR1 MDHEN, CDR2 SYDVKM. CDR3 sequence (DNA): TGTGCCAGCAGACAGGGAGGAATCTACGAGCAGTACTTC. Amino acid sequence: CASRQGGIYEQYF.

The chain is built from TRBV2 and TRBJ2-2, with 7 nucleotides matching TRBD1. Per the germline V gene, CDR1 is SNHLY and CDR2 is FYNNEI. This CDR3 is built from 17 residues. Trimming removed 9 bases from V and 1 base from J; junction bases left unmatched: 14. In nucleotides, the CDR3 is TGTGCCAGGGGCAGGGATTCCAGGGGGAAGAACACCGGGGAGCTGTTTTTT. It specifies CARGRDSRGKNTGELFF.

There are a few counts of this clone. The genes are TRBV10-2 and TRBJ1-2; D not resolved. CDR3 length equals 14 residues. Germline values: CDR1 WSHSY, CDR2 SAAADI. Trimming removed 3 bases at V and 4 bases at J, with 12 bases between. The CDR3 DNA follows: TGCGCCAGCAGTGACCGAGCAGCGCTCTATGGCTACACCTTC. This gives the protein CASSDRAALYGYTF.

The rearrangement joins TRBV11-2 to TRBJ1-2, with D possibly being TRBD1 (6 bases). The CDR3 length is 14 residues. From germline, CDR1 is SGHAT and CDR2 FQNNGV. V was pared by 5 bases and J by 4 bases, with 14 bases between. The DNA of the CDR3 is TGTGCCAGCAGCCTGAGGGGGTGGGTCTATGGCTACACCTTC. Protein sequence: CASSLRGWVYGYTF.

This clone came up a few times. V gene TRBV2 combines with J gene TRBJ2-7, with D perhaps matching TRBD2 (6 bases). There are 14 residues in the CDR3. Trimming took off 6 bases at V and 1 base at J, with 13 bases between the two ends. The germline V gene encodes CDR1 SNHLY and CDR2 FYNNEI. CDR3 bases: TGTGCCAGCAGCGTCGGGGGACTGTCCTACGAGCAGTACTTC. Protein product: CASSVGGLSYEQYF.

This clone was detected only a few times. V is TRBV27 and J is TRBJ1-1, with D possibly being TRBD1 (6 bases). The CDR3 has 17 amino acids. V lost 2 bases and J lost 1, with 17 bases in between. Germline lookup yields CDR1 MNHEY and CDR2 SMNVEV (reference sequence). CDR3 bases: TGTGCCAGCAGTTTAAAGTTGTCAGGGGTGACGAACACTGAAGCTTTCTTT. It specifies CASSLKLSGVTNTEAFF.

This clone was seen a handful of times. The chain recombines TRBV9 with TRBJ1-2; perhaps TRBD1 as D (5 bases). CDR3 length equals 14 residues. Germline values: CDR1 SGDLS, CDR2 YYNGEE. The V and J ends lost 0 bases and 2 bases respectively, with 8 bases between them. The CDR3 region has the DNA TGTGCCAGCAGCGTAGGGGCAGGGAACTATGGCTACACCTTC. It encodes CASSVGAGNYGYTF.

The chain uses TRBV4-2 and TRBJ2-7; D not resolved. V was clipped by 0 bases and J by 4 bases, with 10 bases between them. CDR3 length equals 14 residues. Germline V gene data show CDR1 as LGHNA and CDR2 as YNFKEQ. The CDR3 loop is CASSQDRQVYEQYF. DNA for the CDR3: TGTGCCAGCAGCCAAGATAGGCAGGTATACGAGCAGTACTTC.

The table lists this clone with a few counts. The chain couples TRBV6-5 to TRBJ1-2; D unresolved. The CDR3 sequence is 14 residues long. V was shortened by 0 bases and J by 6 bases, with 11 bases between the two germline ends. The germline V gene has CDR1 MNHEY and CDR2 SVGAGI. CDR3 nucleotides: TGTGCCAGCAGTTACTCGCTAAGCGGGGATGGCTACACCTTC. It codes for CASSYSLSGDGYTF.

There are a few counts of this clone. This chain connects TRBV18 to TRBJ2-1, with TRBD2 identical over 8 bases. CDR3 length equals 19 residues. Germline loops: CDR1 KGHSH, CDR2 LQKENI. With 5 bases clipped from V and 6 bases from J, the junction kept 21 bases outside the gene matches. The CDR3 region is CASSAYLTSGGEGINEQFF. CDR3 DNA sequence: TGTGCCAGCTCAGCTTACTTAACTAGCGGAGGAGAGGGGATCAATGAGCAGTTCTTC.

The chain has TRBV6-6 and TRBJ1-1; a possible D gene is TRBD1 (6 bases). The germline CDR1 and CDR2 sequences are MNHNY and SVGAGI (reference sequence). This CDR3 is 15 amino acids long. V gave up 3 bases and J gave up 4 bases, with 15 bases separating them. The DNA for the CDR3 is TGTGCCAGCAGTTATGGGGGGCCGGTGAGCACTGAAGCTTTCTTT. This encodes CASSYGGPVSTEAFF.

This clone was detected a few times. The CDR3 spells CASSSTGSSETQYF. CDR3 DNA: TGCGCCAGCAGCTCAACGGGATCCTCGGAGACCCAGTACTTC. V usage is TRBV5-1 and J usage is TRBJ2-5; maybe TRBD2 (5 bases). In germline, CDR1 is SGHRS, CDR2 YFSETQ. The germline V and J ends were trimmed by 3 bases and 5 bases, with 14 bases remaining between them. The CDR3 totals 14 residues.

CDR3 loop: CASSSRGTDTQYF. The DNA for the CDR3 is TGTGCCAGCAGTTCCAGGGGCACAGATACGCAGTATTTT. This chain joins TRBV4-2 and TRBJ2-3; TRBD1 is a possible D gene (5 bases). The length of the CDR3 is 13 residues. The germline V and J ends were trimmed by 6 bases and 1 base, with 8 bases remaining between them. Germline values: CDR1 LGHNA, CDR2 YNFKEQ.

This chain uses TRBV20-1 with TRBJ2-5; D not certain. Germline V CDR1 and CDR2: DFQATT, SNEGSKA (reference sequence). V gave up 7 bases and J gave up 6 bases, with 9 bases separating them. The length of the CDR3 is 10 residues. The CDR3 protein is CSGTHKTQYF. The CDR3 DNA sequence: TGCAGTGGCACCCACAAGACCCAGTACTTC.

The chain combines TRBV5-4 with TRBJ2-3, with D tentatively TRBD1 (6 bases). Trimming took off 2 bases at V and 5 bases at J, with 12 bases between the two ends. CDR3 length equals 14 residues. From germline, CDR1 is SGHNT and CDR2 YYREEE (reference sequence). In DNA form, the CDR3 reads TGTGCCAGCAGCTTCCTGGGGGCGGGAGATACGCAGTATTTT. Translating it yields CASSFLGAGDTQYF. Full variable domain (rest looked up from reference TRBV5-4 and TRBJ2-3): ETGVTQSPTHLIKTRGQQVTLRCSSQSGHNTVSWYQQALGQGPQFIFQYYREEENGRGNFPPRFSGLQFPNYSSELNVNALELDDSALYLCASSFLGAGDTQYFGPGTRLTVL.

This chain connects TRBV7-2 to TRBJ2-2; possible D gene TRBD1, 6 bases. CDR1 is SGHTA, CDR2 FQGNSA, per germline. The CDR3 loop spans 15 amino acids. V was cut by 4 bases and J by 4 bases, with 13 bases left in between. The CDR3 spells CASSSGQSITGELFF. The CDR3 DNA reads TGTGCCAGCAGCTCCGGACAGTCCATCACCGGGGAGCTGTTTTTT.